The clone carrying this T cell receptor (beta chain) was seen only a few times. Original analysis: The authors estimated nucleated cell counts from reference gene primer amplification. TCRdb keeps only in-frame clones here, not all; method: immunoSEQ multiplex PCR. That table is the source of V, J and clone size, and D and trimming were worked out from the DNA. The sample carries roughly 140,000 clones, approximately 80% recorded once. These data come from a study of blood T cell repertoires in COVID-19. V lost 0 bases and J lost 5; bases outside the gene matches: 8. This CDR3 comprises 15 residues. Germline assignment: CDR1 SGHRS and CDR2 YFSETQ.

Sequencing used PBMCs or T cells enriched from blood (not recorded which). This sequence joins TRBV5-1 and TRBJ2-7, with 7 bases fitting TRBD2. This receptor was taken from a woman aged 40 to 50 who had recovered from COVID-19. CDR3 sequence reads: CASSLAGSGNHEQYF. The CDR3 DNA sequence: TGCGCCAGCAGCTTGGCCGGGAGCGGGAACCACGAGCAGTACTTC.